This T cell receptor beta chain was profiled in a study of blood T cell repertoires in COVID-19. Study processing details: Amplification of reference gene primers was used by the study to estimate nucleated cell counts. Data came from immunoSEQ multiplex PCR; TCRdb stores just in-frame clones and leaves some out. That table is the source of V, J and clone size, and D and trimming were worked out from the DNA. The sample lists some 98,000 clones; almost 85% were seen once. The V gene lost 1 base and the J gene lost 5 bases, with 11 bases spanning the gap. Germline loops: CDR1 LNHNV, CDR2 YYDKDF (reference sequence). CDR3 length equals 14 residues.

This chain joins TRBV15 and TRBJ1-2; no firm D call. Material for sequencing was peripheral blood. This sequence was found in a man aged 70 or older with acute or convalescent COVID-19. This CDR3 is CATSRVGRAYGYTF. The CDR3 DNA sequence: TGTGCCACCAGCAGAGTGGGGAGGGCTTATGGCTACACCTTC.